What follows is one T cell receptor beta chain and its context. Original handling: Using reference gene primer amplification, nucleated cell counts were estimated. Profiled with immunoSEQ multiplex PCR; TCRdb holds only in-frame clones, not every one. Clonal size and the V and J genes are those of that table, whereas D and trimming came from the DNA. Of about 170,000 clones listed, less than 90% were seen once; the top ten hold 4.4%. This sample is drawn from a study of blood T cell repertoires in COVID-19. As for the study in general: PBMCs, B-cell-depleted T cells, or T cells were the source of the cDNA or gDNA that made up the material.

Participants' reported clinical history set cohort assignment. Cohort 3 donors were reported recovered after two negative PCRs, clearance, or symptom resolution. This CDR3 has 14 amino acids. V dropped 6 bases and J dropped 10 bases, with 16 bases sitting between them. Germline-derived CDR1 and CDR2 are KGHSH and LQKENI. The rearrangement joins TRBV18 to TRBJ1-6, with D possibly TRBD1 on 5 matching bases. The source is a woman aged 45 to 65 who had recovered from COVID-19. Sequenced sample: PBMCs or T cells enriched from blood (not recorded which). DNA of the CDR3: TGTGCCAGCTCTCAGACAGATCAGTACTCACCCCTCCACTTT. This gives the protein CASSQTDQYSPLHF.